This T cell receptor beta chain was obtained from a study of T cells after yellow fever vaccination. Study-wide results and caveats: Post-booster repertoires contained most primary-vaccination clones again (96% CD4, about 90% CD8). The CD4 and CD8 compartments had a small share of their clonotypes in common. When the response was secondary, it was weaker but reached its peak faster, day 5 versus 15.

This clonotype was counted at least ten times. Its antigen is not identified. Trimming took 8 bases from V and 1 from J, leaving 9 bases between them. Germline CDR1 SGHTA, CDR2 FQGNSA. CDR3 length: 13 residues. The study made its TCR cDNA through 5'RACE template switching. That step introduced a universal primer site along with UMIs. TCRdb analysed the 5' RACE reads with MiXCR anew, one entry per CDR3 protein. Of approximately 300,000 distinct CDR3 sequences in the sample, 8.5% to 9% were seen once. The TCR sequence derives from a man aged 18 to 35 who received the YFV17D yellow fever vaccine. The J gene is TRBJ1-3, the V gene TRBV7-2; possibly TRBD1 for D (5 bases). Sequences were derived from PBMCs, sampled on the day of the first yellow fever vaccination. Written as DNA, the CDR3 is TGTGCCAGCCAGGGCGGGTCTGGAAACACCATATATTTT. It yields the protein CASQGGSGNTIYF.